The 17 T cell receptor beta chains below were found in one sample sequenced in a study of blood T cell repertoires in COVID-19. Using immunoSEQ multiplex PCR, the repertoire was profiled, and TCRdb retains in-frame clones only, with some absent. The data hold approximately 190,000 clones, with roughly four fifths observed a single time. Sequencing input: peripheral blood. The source of these receptors is a human donor with acute or convalescent COVID-19. The donor label of this sample is uncertain.

This chain links TRBV19 with TRBJ2-7; 9 bases agree with TRBD1. V lost 5 bases, J lost 0 bases, and 8 bases stayed unmatched. Germline V gene data show CDR1 as LNHDA and CDR2 as SQIVND (reference sequence). CDR3 length: 16 residues. CDR3 sequence: CASSVGQGQASYEQYF. CDR3 in DNA: TGTGCCAGTAGTGTTGGACAGGGGCAAGCCTCCTACGAGCAGTACTTC. The complete variable domain, with remaining parts taken from reference TRBV19 and TRBJ2-7, reads DGGITQSPKYLFRKEGQNVTLSCEQNLNHDAMYWYRQDPGQGLRLIYYSQIVNDFQKGDIAEGYSVSREKKESFPLTVTSAQKNPTAFYLCASSVGQGQASYEQYFGPGTRLTVT.

The chain carries TRBV7-3 and TRBJ2-2; TRBD1 matches 10 bases. V shed 5 bases, J shed 5 bases, and the junction held 5 bases outside the gene matches. The V gene's germline CDR1 is SGHTA and CDR2 FQGTGA. The CDR3 is 15 amino acids. The CDR3 here is CASSPRQGATGELFF. The DNA for the CDR3 is TGTGCCAGCAGCCCCCGACAGGGGGCAACCGGGGAGCTGTTTTTT.

The V gene is TRBV7-3, the J gene TRBJ2-1; D not certain. The CDR3 is 12 residues long. Trimming left V 5 bases short and J 10 bases short, with 12 bases between. Germline V gene data show CDR1 as SGHTA and CDR2 as FQGTGA. The CDR3 protein is CASSVDVGEQFF. The CDR3, as DNA: TGTGCCAGCAGCGTAGACGTCGGGGAGCAGTTCTTC.

The V and J genes are TRBV11-2 and TRBJ1-6, with D uncertain. Germline V gene lookup returns CDR1 SGHAT and CDR2 FQNNGV. CDR3 length equals 12 residues. Trimming stripped 1 base from V and 13 bases from J, with 8 bases between. CDR3 sequence (DNA): TGTGCCAGCAGCTTAGCCATCGGGCCCCTCCACTTT. It is translated as CASSLAIGPLHF.

The genes are TRBV7-2 and TRBJ2-5; 9 bases are shared with TRBD1. Germline V CDR1 and CDR2: SGHTA, FQGNSA. The CDR3 contains 14 residues. V dropped 6 bases and J dropped 2; count of bases not matched to a gene: 4. In nucleotides, the CDR3 is TGTGCCAGCAGTCACGACAGGGGGCAAGAGACCCAGTACTTC. It encodes CASSHDRGQETQYF.

This chain joins TRBV18 and TRBJ2-7; TRBD2 agrees at 10 bases. This CDR3 has 15 amino acids. Per germline, CDR1 KGHSH and CDR2 LQKENI. Unmatched junction bases numbered 3, after V lost 1 base and J lost 3 bases. DNA for the CDR3: TGTGCCAGCTCACCACTAGCGGGAGGCTACTACGAGCAGTACTTC. It yields the protein CASSPLAGGYYEQYF.

The chain links TRBV5-1 to TRBJ2-7; 8 bases line up with TRBD1. CDR3 length: 14 residues. J was trimmed by 4 bases and V by 2 bases; bases with no gene match: 5. Germline CDR1 and CDR2: SGHRS and YFSETQ. CDR3 region: CASSFDRDRYEQYF. The CDR3 DNA is TGCGCCAGCAGCTTTGACAGGGACAGGTACGAGCAGTACTTC.

The chain links TRBV6-6 to TRBJ1-5; 7 bases map to TRBD1. In germline, CDR1 is MNHNY, CDR2 SVGAGI (reference sequence). V dropped 5 bases and J dropped 6; count of bases not matched to a gene: 16. The CDR3 is 17 amino acids. DNA for the CDR3: TGTGCCAGCAGTCAGACGGGACAGACCCCCTTCAGTCAGCCCCAGCATTTT. As protein: CASSQTGQTPFSQPQHF.

V gene TRBV6-5 combines with J gene TRBJ1-1; a possible D gene is TRBD1 (5 bases). CDR3 size: 14 residues. Germline loops: CDR1 MNHEY, CDR2 SVGAGI. V was pared by 7 bases and J by 0 bases, with 12 bases between. In nucleotides, the CDR3 is TGTGCCAGCAAGAGCGGGACGGTGAACACTGAAGCTTTCTTT. Residues: CASKSGTVNTEAFF.

The rearrangement uses TRBV27 and TRBJ2-7, with 10 bases matching TRBD1. Trimming cost V 0 bases and J 5 bases; bases outside gene matches: 10. In germline, CDR1 is MNHEY, CDR2 SMNVEV (reference sequence). The CDR3 covers 17 residues. Here the CDR3 reads CASSLSGGMGQGHEQYF. CDR3 sequence (DNA): TGTGCCAGCAGTTTATCAGGTGGGATGGGACAGGGGCACGAGCAGTACTTC.

V and J are TRBV19 and TRBJ1-6; D possibly corresponds to TRBD1 (6 bases). This CDR3 spans 16 amino acids. Trimming pared 7 bases from V and 6 bases from J, leaving 19 bases between. From germline, CDR1 is LNHDA and CDR2 SQIVND (reference sequence). The CDR3 coding sequence is TGTGCCAGTACCCTTGGGGGCGGACAGACTAATTCACCCCTCCACTTT. Amino acids: CASTLGGGQTNSPLHF. The full variable domain, in which reference TRBV19 and TRBJ1-6 provide the parts outside the CDR3, is DGGITQSPKYLFRKEGQNVTLSCEQNLNHDAMYWYRQDPGQGLRLIYYSQIVNDFQKGDIAEGYSVSREKKESFPLTVTSAQKNPTAFYLCASTLGGGQTNSPLHFGNGTRLTVT.

The rearrangement joins TRBV27 to TRBJ2-1, with a tentative D call TRBD2 (6 bases). In germline, CDR1 is MNHEY, CDR2 SMNVEV (reference sequence). The CDR3 is 18 amino acids. V shed 2 bases and J shed 1 base, with 18 bases lying between them. The CDR3 is CASSLLGGRYPSYNEQFF. In DNA form, the CDR3 reads TGTGCCAGCAGTTTACTTGGTGGGAGGTACCCATCCTACAATGAGCAGTTCTTC.

This rearrangement joins TRBV19 to TRBJ1-2, with 7 bases identical to TRBD1. The CDR3 contains 15 residues. The J segment lost 0 bases and the V segment lost 6 bases, leaving 7 bases of the junction unmatched. Germline CDR1 and CDR2: LNHDA and SQIVND (reference sequence). The CDR3 bases are TGTGCCAGTAGACCGGGGACAGCAACTAACTATGGCTACACCTTC. It codes for CASRPGTATNYGYTF. The variable domain in full, completed from reference TRBV19 and TRBJ1-2, reads DGGITQSPKYLFRKEGQNVTLSCEQNLNHDAMYWYRQDPGQGLRLIYYSQIVNDFQKGDIAEGYSVSREKKESFPLTVTSAQKNPTAFYLCASRPGTATNYGYTFGSGTRLTVV.

There are a few counts of this clone. The chain recombines TRBV2 with TRBJ2-2; 11 nucleotides agree with TRBD2. V was clipped by 6 bases and J by 2 bases; unmatched bases: 8. Per the germline V gene, CDR1 is SNHLY and CDR2 is FYNNEI. The CDR3 is 17 amino acids. The CDR3 sequence: CASRIGTSGTNTGELFF. CDR3 nucleotide sequence: TGTGCCAGCAGGATCGGGACTAGCGGAACTAACACCGGGGAGCTGTTTTTT. Full variable domain (missing parts from reference TRBV2 and TRBJ2-2): EPEVTQTPSHQVTQMGQEVILRCVPISNHLYFYWYRQILGQKVEFLVSFYNNEISEKSEIFDDQFSVERPDGSNFTLKIRSTKLEDSAMYFCASRIGTSGTNTGELFFGEGSRLTVL.

This clone came up a few times. The chain carries TRBV6-5 and TRBJ2-7; 7 bases are shared with TRBD1. Losses at the gene ends were 2 bases for V and 4 bases for J; bases not matched to a gene: 2. CDR3 length: 13 residues. Germline CDR1 is MNHEY and CDR2 is SVGAGI. The CDR3 region has the DNA TGTGCCAGCAGTTACGGGACAGAGTACGAGCAGTACTTC. Protein sequence: CASSYGTEYEQYF.

The CDR3 region has the DNA TGTGCCAGCAGTATCAGGGAGAACACTGAAGCTTTCTTT. It specifies CASSIRENTEAFF. The V call is TRBV6-4, the J call TRBJ1-1; TRBD1 might be the D (5 bases). V was pared by 5 bases and J by 1 base, with 8 bases between. The CDR3 totals 13 residues. Germline values: CDR1 MRHNA, CDR2 SNTAGT.

V is TRBV7-9 and J is TRBJ2-3; 7 bases agree with TRBD2. Germline V lookup: CDR1 SEHNR, CDR2 FQNEAQ (reference sequence). The junction had 6 bases not matched to a gene; V was cut back by 1 base and J by 2 bases. The CDR3 contains 16 residues. The CDR3 nucleotides are TGTGCCAGCAGCTTAGGGAACGCGGGAGTCACAGATACGCAGTATTTT. Its protein product is CASSLGNAGVTDTQYF.